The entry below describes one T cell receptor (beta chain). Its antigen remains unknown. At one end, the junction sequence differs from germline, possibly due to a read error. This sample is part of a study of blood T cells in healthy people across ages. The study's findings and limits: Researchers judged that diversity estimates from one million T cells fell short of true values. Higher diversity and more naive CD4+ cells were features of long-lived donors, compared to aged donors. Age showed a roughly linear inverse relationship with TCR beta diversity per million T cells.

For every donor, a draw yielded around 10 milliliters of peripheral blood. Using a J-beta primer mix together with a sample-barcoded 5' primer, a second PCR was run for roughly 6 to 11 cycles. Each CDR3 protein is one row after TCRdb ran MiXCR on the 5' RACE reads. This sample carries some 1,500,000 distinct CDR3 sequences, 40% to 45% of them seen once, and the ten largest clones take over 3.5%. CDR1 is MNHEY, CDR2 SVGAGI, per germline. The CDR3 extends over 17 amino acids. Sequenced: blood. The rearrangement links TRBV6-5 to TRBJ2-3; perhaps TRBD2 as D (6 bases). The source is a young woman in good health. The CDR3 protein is CASSYLTPGLVTGTQYF. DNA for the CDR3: TGTGCCAGCAGTTACCTCACTCCGGGACTTGTCACAGGTACGCAGTATTTT.